This record concerns one T cell receptor (beta chain) sequence. The data were taken from a study of blood T cell repertoires in COVID-19. As for the study in general: Donors in the United States, Italy and Spain gave samples during acute or convalescent COVID-19. Sources were T cells, B-cell-depleted T cells, or PBMCs; the material itself was cDNA or gDNA.

Germline V gives CDR1 SGHAT, CDR2 FQNNGV. The CDR3 is 15 residues long. V lost 1 base and J 5 bases, leaving 15 bases between the germline ends. Original processing notes: For nucleated cells, counts were estimated from reference gene primer amplification. Produced via immunoSEQ multiplex PCR; TCRdb's table is partial and in-frame only. The V and J calls and clone size were taken over from that table, and D and trimming were inferred from the DNA. This table has roughly 74,000 clones, approximately 86% appearing once. This chain joins TRBV11-2 and TRBJ2-7; D remains unclear. The TCR originated in a woman older than 75 with active or convalescent COVID-19. The material sequenced was peripheral blood. CDR3 bases: TGTGCCAGCAGCTTAGTTTTAAACAGACCCCACGAGCAGTACTTC. This encodes CASSLVLNRPHEQYF.